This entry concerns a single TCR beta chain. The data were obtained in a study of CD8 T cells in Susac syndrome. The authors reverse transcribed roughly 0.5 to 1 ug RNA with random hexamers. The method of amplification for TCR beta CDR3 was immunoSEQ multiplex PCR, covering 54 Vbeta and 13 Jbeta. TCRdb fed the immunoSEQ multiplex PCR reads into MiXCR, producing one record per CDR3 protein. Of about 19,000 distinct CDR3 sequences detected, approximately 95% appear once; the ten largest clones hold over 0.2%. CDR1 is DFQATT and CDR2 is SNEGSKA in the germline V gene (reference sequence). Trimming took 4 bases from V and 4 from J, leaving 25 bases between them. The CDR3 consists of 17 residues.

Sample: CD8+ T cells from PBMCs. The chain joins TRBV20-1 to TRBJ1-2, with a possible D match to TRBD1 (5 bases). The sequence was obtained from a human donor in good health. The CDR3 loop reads CSAIQSKTVEHIYGYTF. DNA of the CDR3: TGCAGTGCTATTCAATCTAAGACAGTCGAACACATCTATGGCTACACCTTC.